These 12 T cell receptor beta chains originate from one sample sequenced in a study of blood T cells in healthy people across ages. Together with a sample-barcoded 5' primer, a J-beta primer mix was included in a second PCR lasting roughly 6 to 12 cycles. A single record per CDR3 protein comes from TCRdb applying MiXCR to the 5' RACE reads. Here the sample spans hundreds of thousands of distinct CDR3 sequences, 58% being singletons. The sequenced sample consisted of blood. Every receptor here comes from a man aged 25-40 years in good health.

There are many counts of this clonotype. CDR3 sequence: CASSHRDRREAFF. The CDR3 DNA sequence: TGTGCCAGCAGCCACCGGGACAGGAGAGAAGCTTTCTTT. V gene TRBV7-9 combines with J gene TRBJ1-1; TRBD1 matches 8 bases. CDR3 size: 13 residues. After removal of 5 bases from V and 8 bases from J, the junction contained 7 bases not matched to a gene. Germline V gene sequence: CDR1 SEHNR, CDR2 FQNEAQ (reference sequence).

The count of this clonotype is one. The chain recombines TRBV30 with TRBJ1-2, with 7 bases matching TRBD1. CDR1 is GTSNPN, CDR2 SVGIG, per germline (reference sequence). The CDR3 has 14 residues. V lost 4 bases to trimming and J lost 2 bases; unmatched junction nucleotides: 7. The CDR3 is CAWTGTAINYGYTF. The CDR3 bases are TGTGCCTGGACGGGGACAGCGATAAACTATGGCTACACCTTC.

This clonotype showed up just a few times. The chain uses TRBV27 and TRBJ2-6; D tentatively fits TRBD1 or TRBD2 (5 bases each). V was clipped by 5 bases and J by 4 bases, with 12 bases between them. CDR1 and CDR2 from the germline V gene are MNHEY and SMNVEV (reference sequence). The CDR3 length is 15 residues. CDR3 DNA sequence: TGTGCCAGCAGTAGGTTGGGGGACGGGGCCAACGTCCTGACTTTC. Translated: CASSRLGDGANVLTF.

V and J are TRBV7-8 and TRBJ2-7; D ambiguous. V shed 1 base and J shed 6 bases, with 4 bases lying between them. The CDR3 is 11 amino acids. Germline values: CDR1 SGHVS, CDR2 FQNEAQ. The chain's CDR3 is CASSLVLEQYF. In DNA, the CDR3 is TGTGCCAGCAGCTTAGTGCTCGAGCAGTACTTC. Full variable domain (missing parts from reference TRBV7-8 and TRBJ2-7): GAGVSQSPRYKVAKRGQDVALRCDPISGHVSLFWYQQALGQGPEFLTYFQNEAQLDKSGLPSDRFFAERPEGSVSTLKIQRTQQEDSAVYLCASSLVLEQYFGPGTRLTVT.

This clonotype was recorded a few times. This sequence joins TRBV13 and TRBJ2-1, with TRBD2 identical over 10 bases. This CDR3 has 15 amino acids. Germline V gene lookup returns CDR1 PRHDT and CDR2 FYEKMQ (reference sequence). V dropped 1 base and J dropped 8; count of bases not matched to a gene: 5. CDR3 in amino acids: CASSLALAGVDEQFF. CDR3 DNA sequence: TGTGCCAGCAGCTTAGCCCTAGCGGGAGTAGATGAGCAGTTCTTC.

The CDR3 nucleotides are TGTGCCAGCACCCCAAGGCTTAGCGGGAGAGGAAACGAGCAGTACTTC. Translation: CASTPRLSGRGNEQYF. This rearrangement joins TRBV6-1 to TRBJ2-4, with 9 bases that match TRBD2. The J call may be faulty, since TRBJ2-7 better matches the DNA end. Looked up from germline, CDR1 is MNHNS and CDR2 is SASEGT. The CDR3 consists of 16 residues.

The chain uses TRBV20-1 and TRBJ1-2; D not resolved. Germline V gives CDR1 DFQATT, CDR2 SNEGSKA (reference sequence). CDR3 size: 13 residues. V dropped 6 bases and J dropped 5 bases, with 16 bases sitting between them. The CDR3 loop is CSAPLLSLYGYTF. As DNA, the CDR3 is TGCAGTGCCCCTCTCCTGAGTTTATATGGCTACACCTTC.

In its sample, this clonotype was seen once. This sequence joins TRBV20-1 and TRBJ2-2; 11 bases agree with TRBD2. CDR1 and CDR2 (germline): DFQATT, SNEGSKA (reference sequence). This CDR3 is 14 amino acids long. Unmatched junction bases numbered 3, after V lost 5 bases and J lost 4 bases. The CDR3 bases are TGCAGTGCTGAGGGACTAGCGGCCACCGGGGAGCTGTTTTTT. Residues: CSAEGLAATGELFF.

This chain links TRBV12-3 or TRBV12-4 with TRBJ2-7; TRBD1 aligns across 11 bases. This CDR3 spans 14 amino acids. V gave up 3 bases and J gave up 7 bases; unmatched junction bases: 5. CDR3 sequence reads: CASSFQGTGGEQYF. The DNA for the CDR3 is TGTGCCAGCAGTTTTCAAGGGACAGGGGGGGAGCAGTACTTC.

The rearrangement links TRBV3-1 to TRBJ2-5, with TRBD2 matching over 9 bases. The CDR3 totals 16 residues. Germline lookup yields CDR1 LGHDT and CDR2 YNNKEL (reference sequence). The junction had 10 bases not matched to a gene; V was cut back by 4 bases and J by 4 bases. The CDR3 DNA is TGTGCCAGCAGCCCCGCCGGGACTAGCCTCACAGAGACCCAGTACTTC. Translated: CASSPAGTSLTETQYF.

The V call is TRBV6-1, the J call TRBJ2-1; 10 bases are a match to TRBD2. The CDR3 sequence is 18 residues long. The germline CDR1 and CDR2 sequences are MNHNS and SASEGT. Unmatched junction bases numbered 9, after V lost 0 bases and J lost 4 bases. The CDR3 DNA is TGTGCCAGCAGTGAAGCGCTTCAGCGGGGGGGCTCGTACAATGAGCAGTTCTTC. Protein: CASSEALQRGGSYNEQFF.

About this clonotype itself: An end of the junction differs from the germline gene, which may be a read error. CDR3 DNA sequence: TGCGCCAGCAGCTTGGCCGGACTTGGCACAGATACGCAGTATTTT. This codes for CASSLAGLGTDTQYF. The chain employs TRBV5-5 and TRBJ2-3; maybe TRBD2 (5 bases). From germline, CDR1 is SGHKS and CDR2 YYEKEE (reference sequence). CDR3 length equals 15 residues.